The 8 T cell receptor beta chains below come from one sample, sequenced in a study of T cell responses to AZD1222 COVID-19 vaccine. Generated by immunoSEQ multiplex PCR, the TCRdb table keeps only in-frame clones and is missing some. Of 70,000 to 95,000 clones in the sample, roughly 90% were seen once. The source was peripheral blood, collected 28 days after the second AZD1222 dose. All receptors derive from an adult who received the AZD1222 COVID-19 vaccine.

The V call is TRBV7-9, the J call TRBJ2-7; 8 positions match TRBD1. CDR3 length: 15 residues. Per the germline V gene, CDR1 is SEHNR and CDR2 is FQNEAQ (reference sequence). J was trimmed by 3 bases and V by 1 base; bases with no gene match: 5. The CDR3 loop is CASSLGGQGGYEQYF. The CDR3 coding sequence is TGTGCCAGCAGCTTAGGTGGACAGGGCGGCTACGAGCAGTACTTC.

The chain is built from TRBV6-5 and TRBJ2-5; 9 bases are a match to TRBD2. Trimming at V came to 0 bases and at J to 5 bases, leaving 4 bases not matched to a gene. Germline CDR1 and CDR2: MNHEY and SVGAGI. CDR3 length: 15 residues. CDR3 loop: CASSYSTSGRETQYF. CDR3 nucleotide sequence: TGTGCCAGCAGTTACTCCACTAGCGGGCGGGAGACCCAGTACTTC.

CDR3 sequence reads: CASSPRTTGVAKNIQYF. The CDR3 DNA sequence: TGTGCCAGCAGCCCAAGGACTACCGGCGTGGCCAAAAACATTCAGTACTTC. This chain joins TRBV7-2 and TRBJ2-4; a weak D match, TRBD2 (6 bases). The V end lost 5 bases, the J end lost 1 base, and 18 bases lay between the germline ends. Germline V CDR1 and CDR2: SGHTA, FQGNSA. The CDR3 is 17 residues long.

This chain joins TRBV30 and TRBJ1-2, with D possibly matching TRBD1 (5 bases). CDR3 size: 13 residues. From germline, CDR1 is GTSNPN and CDR2 SVGIG (reference sequence). Between the trimmed V and J ends, which lost 3 bases and 3 bases, there was a span of 11 bases. CDR3 region: CAWSPGTDYGYTF. CDR3 DNA: TGTGCCTGGAGCCCAGGGACCGACTATGGCTACACCTTC.

The chain has TRBV7-9 and TRBJ2-3; no reliable D call. Germline V gene lookup returns CDR1 SEHNR and CDR2 FQNEAQ (reference sequence). V lost 2 bases and J lost 4, with 13 bases in between. This CDR3 spans 15 amino acids. Here the CDR3 reads CASSLYLVHADTQYF. In DNA form, the CDR3 reads TGTGCCAGCAGCTTATATCTAGTTCATGCAGATACGCAGTATTTT. The full variable domain, completed using reference TRBV7-9 and TRBJ2-3, is DTGVSQNPRHKITKRGQNVTFRCDPISEHNRLYWYRQTLGQGPEFLTYFQNEAQLEKSRLLSDRFSAERPKGSFSTLEIQRTEQGDSAMYLCASSLYLVHADTQYFGPGTRLTVL.

This sequence joins TRBV7-8 and TRBJ2-1; D is ambiguous. Trimming pared 1 base from V and 9 bases from J, leaving 16 bases between. Per the germline V gene, CDR1 is SGHVS and CDR2 is FQNEAQ. This CDR3 comprises 15 residues. CDR3 bases: TGTGCCAGCAGCTTAGTTAGATTTCATGGTGGTGAGCAGTTCTTC. Protein: CASSLVRFHGGEQFF.

The genes are TRBV30 and TRBJ2-1; 7 bases match TRBD2. Germline values: CDR1 GTSNPN, CDR2 SVGIG (reference sequence). There are 16 residues in the CDR3. The V segment lost 1 base and the J segment 0 bases; nucleotides outside the gene matches: 6. The CDR3 region has the DNA TGTGCCTGGAGTGACCGGGACTACCCCTCCTACAATGAGCAGTTCTTC. This codes for CAWSDRDYPSYNEQFF.

This chain connects TRBV9 to TRBJ1-3; tentatively, D is TRBD1 (5 bases). Germline CDR1 reads SGDLS; CDR2 reads YYNGEE. The length of the CDR3 is 15 residues. The V end lost 0 bases, the J end lost 3 bases, and 10 bases lay between the germline ends. This chain's CDR3 is CASSVVAGFGNTIYF. CDR3 in DNA: TGTGCCAGCAGCGTAGTGGCAGGGTTTGGAAACACCATATATTTT.